The rows below give T cell receptor beta chains drawn from one sample of a study of T cell responses to AZD1222 COVID-19 vaccine. Clones were sequenced by immunoSEQ multiplex PCR, and TCRdb holds only the in-frame ones, with some missing. The sample carries roughly 180,000 clones, about 95% recorded once. The sequencing here drew on peripheral blood, taken on day 0 of AZD1222 vaccination. The receptors originated from an adult in good health. Both conserved end residues are part of each CDR3. The order of the fields is D gene, J gene, clone size, V gene, CDR3 protein, CDR3 DNA. The D gene is left open where the match is weak. Part of the rows lack a size; the others show once, few, many or a class for expanded clones.

d_call: NA
j_call: TRBJ2-2
clone_size: NA
v_call: TRBV6-5
cdr3_aa: CASSYSRSNTGELFF
cdr3_nt: TGTGCCAGCAGTTACTCCCGATCGAACACCGGGGAGCTGTTTTTT

d_call: TRBD1
j_call: TRBJ2-7
clone_size: NA
v_call: TRBV15
cdr3_aa: CATSRARTGGNEQYF
cdr3_nt: TGTGCCACCAGCAGAGCCCGGACAGGGGGGAACGAGCAGTACTTC

d_call: NA
j_call: TRBJ1-1
clone_size: once
v_call: TRBV5-1
cdr3_aa: CASSPGGQFRRTTEAFF
cdr3_nt: TGCGCCAGCAGCCCAGGAGGACAGTTTAGAAGGACCACTGAAGCTTTCTTT

d_call: NA
j_call: TRBJ2-1
clone_size: NA
v_call: TRBV6-1
cdr3_aa: CASSETGTHNEQFF
cdr3_nt: TGTGCCAGCAGTGAAACCGGGACCCACAATGAGCAGTTCTTC

d_call: NA
j_call: TRBJ2-3
clone_size: NA
v_call: TRBV6-1
cdr3_aa: CASSEASGSTDTQYF
cdr3_nt: TGTGCCAGCAGTGAAGCGAGCGGGAGCACAGATACGCAGTATTTT

d_call: NA
j_call: TRBJ1-2
clone_size: NA
v_call: TRBV29-1
cdr3_aa: CSVVTDYGYTF
cdr3_nt: TGCAGCGTTGTCACAGACTATGGCTACACCTTC

d_call: NA
j_call: TRBJ1-2
clone_size: NA
v_call: TRBV3-1/TRBV3-2
cdr3_aa: CASSRASGNYNGYTF
cdr3_nt: TGTGCCAGCAGCCGGGCATCAGGGAATTATAATGGCTACACCTTC

d_call: NA
j_call: TRBJ2-2
clone_size: NA
v_call: TRBV5-1
cdr3_aa: CASSLRRAGTTTGELFF
cdr3_nt: TGCGCCAGCAGCTTGCGCCGCGCCGGGACAACCACCGGGGAGCTGTTTTTT

d_call: NA
j_call: TRBJ2-1
clone_size: NA
v_call: TRBV15
cdr3_aa: CATSRDPPYNEQFF
cdr3_nt: TGTGCCACCAGCAGAGATCCCCCTTACAATGAGCAGTTCTTC

d_call: NA
j_call: TRBJ1-2
clone_size: few
v_call: TRBV30
cdr3_aa: CAWSITSRGSSHYGYTF
cdr3_nt: TGTGCCTGGAGTATTACAAGTCGAGGCTCCTCCCACTATGGCTACACCTTC

d_call: NA
j_call: TRBJ2-2
clone_size: NA
v_call: TRBV30
cdr3_aa: CAWSRGRAPGELFF
cdr3_nt: TGTGCCTGGAGTCGGGGGAGAGCTCCCGGGGAGCTGTTTTTT

d_call: NA
j_call: TRBJ1-2
clone_size: NA
v_call: TRBV28
cdr3_aa: CASSLRGGQTNYGYTF
cdr3_nt: TGTGCCAGCAGTCTCCGGGGAGGGCAAACTAACTATGGCTACACCTTC

d_call: NA
j_call: TRBJ1-2
clone_size: NA
v_call: TRBV4-1
cdr3_aa: CASSQDGGDLTF
cdr3_nt: TGCGCCAGCAGCCAAGACGGGGGGGACCTCACCTTC

d_call: NA
j_call: TRBJ1-5
clone_size: NA
v_call: TRBV4-2
cdr3_aa: CASSLDSNQPQHF
cdr3_nt: TGTGCCAGCAGCCTCGATAGCAATCAGCCCCAGCATTTT

d_call: NA
j_call: TRBJ1-1
clone_size: NA
v_call: TRBV28
cdr3_aa: CASTRQSLEAFF
cdr3_nt: TGTGCCAGCACCCGACAGTCCCTTGAAGCTTTCTTT

d_call: TRBD1
j_call: TRBJ1-1
clone_size: NA
v_call: TRBV18
cdr3_aa: CASSPTRDRETEAFF
cdr3_nt: TGTGCCAGCTCACCAACAAGGGACAGGGAAACTGAAGCTTTCTTT

d_call: NA
j_call: TRBJ1-1
clone_size: NA
v_call: TRBV7-3
cdr3_aa: CASARWSGTEAFF
cdr3_nt: TGTGCCAGCGCGAGGTGGTCGGGCACTGAAGCTTTCTTT

d_call: NA
j_call: TRBJ2-3
clone_size: NA
v_call: TRBV5-4
cdr3_aa: CASSLGRLGADTQYF
cdr3_nt: TGTGCCAGCAGCTTGGGGCGGTTGGGGGCGGATACGCAGTATTTT

d_call: NA
j_call: TRBJ1-1
clone_size: NA
v_call: TRBV7-8
cdr3_aa: CATGVGIHTEAFF
cdr3_nt: TGTGCCACAGGGGTGGGTATCCACACTGAAGCTTTCTTT

d_call: TRBD1
j_call: TRBJ2-7
clone_size: NA
v_call: TRBV27
cdr3_aa: CASSPPQGASYEQYF
cdr3_nt: TGTGCCAGCAGTCCCCCTCAGGGGGCCTCCTACGAGCAGTACTTC

d_call: TRBD1
j_call: TRBJ1-4
clone_size: NA
v_call: TRBV29-1
cdr3_aa: CSAADRGLREKLFF
cdr3_nt: TGCAGCGCCGCGGACAGGGGGCTTAGAGAAAAACTGTTTTTT

d_call: NA
j_call: TRBJ1-6
clone_size: NA
v_call: TRBV6-1
cdr3_aa: CASSEARDGNSPLHF
cdr3_nt: TGTGCCAGCAGTGAAGCCCGGGACGGAAATTCACCCCTCCACTTT

d_call: NA
j_call: TRBJ1-1
clone_size: NA
v_call: TRBV7-9
cdr3_aa: CASSLTAMNTEAFF
cdr3_nt: TGTGCCAGCAGCTTAACTGCGATGAACACTGAAGCTTTCTTT

d_call: NA
j_call: TRBJ2-7
clone_size: few
v_call: TRBV7-2
cdr3_aa: CASSLAAPSYEQYF
cdr3_nt: TGTGCCAGCAGCTTAGCGGCTCCATCCTACGAGCAGTACTTC

d_call: NA
j_call: TRBJ2-7
clone_size: NA
v_call: TRBV7-9
cdr3_aa: CASSLASGQMSYEQYF
cdr3_nt: TGTGCCAGCAGCTTAGCGAGTGGACAGATGAGTTACGAGCAGTACTTC

d_call: TRBD2
j_call: TRBJ2-7
clone_size: NA
v_call: TRBV27
cdr3_aa: CASSRGLAGRGVYEQYF
cdr3_nt: TGTGCCAGCAGCCGAGGACTAGCGGGACGTGGGGTTTACGAGCAGTACTTC